This TCR beta chain was found in a study of blood T cell repertoires in COVID-19. Study-level information: The samples span acute and convalescent COVID-19 from the United States, Italy and Spain.

CDR1 is SNHLY, CDR2 FYNNEI, per germline. CDR3 length: 13 amino acids. A remark on this clone: A read error may produce the germline difference seen at one junction end.

Some clones are missing from TCRdb's copy, which holds only in-frame ones; the method was immunoSEQ multiplex PCR. The table shows about 340,000 clones, with 80% to 95% occurring only once. The chain is built from TRBV2 and TRBJ2-1; TRBD2 matches 7 bases. The specimen sequenced was PBMCs or T cells enriched from blood (not recorded which). The TCR was taken from a woman aged 25-40 years who had recovered from COVID-19. The CDR3 DNA sequence: TGTGCCAGCAGTGAAAGGGACTACTATGAGCAGTTCTTC. Translated: CASSERDYYEQFF.